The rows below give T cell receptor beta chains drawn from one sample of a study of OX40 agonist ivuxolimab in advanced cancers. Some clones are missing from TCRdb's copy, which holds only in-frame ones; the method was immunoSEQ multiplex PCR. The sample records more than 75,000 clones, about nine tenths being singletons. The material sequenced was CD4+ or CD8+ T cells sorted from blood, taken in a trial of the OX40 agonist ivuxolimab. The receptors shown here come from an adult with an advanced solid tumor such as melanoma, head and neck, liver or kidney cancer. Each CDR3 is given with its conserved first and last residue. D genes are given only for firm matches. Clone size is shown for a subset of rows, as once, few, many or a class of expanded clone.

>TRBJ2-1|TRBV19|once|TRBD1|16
CASSMAGQGVFNEQFF
TGTGCCAGTAGTATGGCGGGACAGGGGGTTTTCAATGAGCAGTTCTTC
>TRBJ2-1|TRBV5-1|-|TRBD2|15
CASSLREGGYNEQFF
TGCGCCAGCAGTCTGCGGGAGGGGGGCTACAATGAGCAGTTCTTC
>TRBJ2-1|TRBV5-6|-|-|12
CASSLEVNEQFF
TGTGCCAGCAGCTTGGAGGTTAATGAGCAGTTCTTC
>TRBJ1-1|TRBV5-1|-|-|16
CASSEQGPPMNTEAFF
TGCGCCAGCAGCGAACAGGGACCCCCTATGAACACTGAAGCTTTCTTT
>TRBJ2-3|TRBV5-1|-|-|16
CASSLVGGGRTDTQYF
TGCGCCAGCAGCTTGGTGGGAGGAGGTCGCACAGATACGCAGTATTTT
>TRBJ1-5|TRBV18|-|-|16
CASSPAGLYSNQPQHF
TGTGCCAGCTCACCGGCAGGGTTGTATAGCAATCAGCCCCAGCATTTT
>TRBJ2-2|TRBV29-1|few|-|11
CSIVRAGELFF
TGCAGTATAGTCCGCGCCGGGGAGCTGTTTTTT
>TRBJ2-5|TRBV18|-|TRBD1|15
CASSPWTGEGETQYF
TGTGCCAGCTCACCATGGACAGGGGAGGGCGAGACCCAGTACTTC
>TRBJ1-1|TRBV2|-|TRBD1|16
CASSGTGVGLSTEAFF
TGTGCCAGCAGTGGGACAGGGGTCGGTTTGAGCACTGAAGCTTTCTTT
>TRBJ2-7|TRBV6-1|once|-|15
CASSARDGNSYEQYF
TGTGCCAGCAGTGCCCGGGACGGGAACTCCTACGAGCAGTACTTC
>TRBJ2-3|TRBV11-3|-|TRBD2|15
CASSLGGTRADTQYF
TGTGCCAGCAGCTTGGGGGGGACGAGAGCAGATACGCAGTATTTT
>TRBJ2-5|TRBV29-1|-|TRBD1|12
CSVRQGSETQYF
TGCAGCGTTCGACAGGGGTCAGAGACCCAGTACTTC
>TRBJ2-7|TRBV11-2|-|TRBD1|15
CASSLAGTGTYEQYF
TGTGCCAGCAGCTTAGCGGGGACAGGCACCTACGAGCAGTACTTC
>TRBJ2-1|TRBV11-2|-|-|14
CASSLDSVVNEQFF
TGTGCCAGCAGCTTAGATAGTGTTGTAAATGAGCAGTTCTTC
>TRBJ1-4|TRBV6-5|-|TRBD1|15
CASSSGQGINEKLFF
TGTGCCAGCAGCTCGGGACAGGGGATAAATGAAAAACTGTTTTTT
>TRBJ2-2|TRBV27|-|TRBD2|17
CASSPPLAASGTGELFF
TGTGCCAGCAGTCCACCCCTAGCGGCCTCGGGCACCGGGGAGCTGTTTTTT
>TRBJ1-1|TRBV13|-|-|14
CASSSGRPNTEAFF
TGTGCCAGCAGCTCGGGACGACCGAACACTGAAGCTTTCTTT
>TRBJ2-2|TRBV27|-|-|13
CASSNYPTGELFF
TGTGCCAGTTCGAACTATCCCACCGGGGAGCTGTTTTTT
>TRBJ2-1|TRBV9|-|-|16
CASSGPGAGDYNEQFF
TGTGCCAGCAGCGGTCCTGGAGCGGGTGACTACAATGAGCAGTTCTTC
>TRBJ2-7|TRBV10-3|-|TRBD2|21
CAINRNPQGELAEPSSYEQYF
TGTGCCATCAACAGAAACCCACAGGGAGAACTAGCGGAGCCCAGCTCCTACGAGCAGTACTTC
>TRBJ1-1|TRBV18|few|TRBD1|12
CASSPRDSEAFF
TGTGCCAGCTCACCCCGGGACAGTGAAGCTTTCTTT
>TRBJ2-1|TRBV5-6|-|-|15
CASSFTGTLNNEQFF
TGTGCCAGCAGCTTCACCGGGACTCTGAACAATGAGCAATTCTTC
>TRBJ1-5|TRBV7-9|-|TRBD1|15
CASSRGTGESQPQHF
TGTGCCAGCAGCAGGGGGACAGGGGAAAGTCAGCCCCAGCATTTT
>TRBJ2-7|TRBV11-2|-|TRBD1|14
CASSFRDRSYEQYF
TGTGCCAGCAGCTTTAGGGACAGATCCTACGAGCAGTACTTC
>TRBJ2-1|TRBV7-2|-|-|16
CASSLAGLGSVNEQFF
TGTGCCAGCAGCTTAGCTGGGCTAGGCAGTGTCAATGAGCAGTTCTTC
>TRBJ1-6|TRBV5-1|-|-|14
CASSPTTSNSPLHF
TGCGCCAGCAGCCCGACGACATCAAATTCACCCCTCCACTTT
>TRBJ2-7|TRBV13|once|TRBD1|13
CASRQQGAGEQYF
TGTGCCAGCAGGCAACAGGGGGCCGGAGAGCAGTACTTC
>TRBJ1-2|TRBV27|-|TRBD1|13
CASSGTGIDGYTF
TGTGCCAGCAGTGGGACAGGGATTGATGGCTACACCTTC
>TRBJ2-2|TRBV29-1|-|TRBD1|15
CSVGTGATNTGELFF
TGCAGCGTTGGGACAGGGGCAACGAACACCGGGGAGCTGTTTTTT
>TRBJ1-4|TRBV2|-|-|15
CASSETGGTNEKLFF
TGTGCCAGCAGTGAGACAGGAGGAACTAATGAAAAACTGTTTTTT
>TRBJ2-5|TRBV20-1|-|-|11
CSASGKETQYF
TGCAGTGCTAGCGGGAAAGAGACCCAGTACTTC
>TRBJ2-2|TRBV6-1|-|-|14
CASSEGANTGELFF
TGTGCCAGCAGTGAGGGAGCGAACACCGGGGAGCTGTTTTTT
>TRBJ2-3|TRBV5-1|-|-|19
CASRSRWASANRSTDTQYF
TGCGCCAGCAGAAGTCGTTGGGCTAGCGCTAACAGGAGCACAGATACGCAGTATTTT
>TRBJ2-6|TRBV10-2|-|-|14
CASSPSSGANVLTF
TGCGCCAGCAGCCCGAGCTCTGGGGCCAACGTCCTGACTTTC
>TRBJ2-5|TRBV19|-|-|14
CASTATWGRETQYF
TGTGCCAGTACCGCGACTTGGGGGCGAGAGACCCAGTACTTC
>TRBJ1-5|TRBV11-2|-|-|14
CASSLAGGNQPQHF
TGTGCCAGCAGCTTAGCGGGTGGCAATCAGCCCCAGCATTTT
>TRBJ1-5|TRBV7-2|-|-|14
CASSIGGGNQPQHF
TGTGCCAGCAGCATCGGGGGCGGCAATCAGCCCCAGCATTTT
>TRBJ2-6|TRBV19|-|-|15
CASSIRASGANVLTF
TGTGCCAGTAGTATAAGGGCCTCTGGGGCCAACGTCCTGACTTTC
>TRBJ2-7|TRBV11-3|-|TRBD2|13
CASSRTSEYEQYF
TGTGCCAGCAGTCGGACTAGCGAGTACGAGCAGTACTTC
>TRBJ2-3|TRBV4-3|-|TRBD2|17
CASSQDRGTSAADTQYF
TGCGCCAGCAGCCAAGACCGAGGGACTAGCGCGGCAGATACGCAGTATTTT
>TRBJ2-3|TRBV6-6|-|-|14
CATKGGRGGDTQYF
TGTGCCACCAAGGGTGGGAGAGGGGGAGATACGCAGTATTTT
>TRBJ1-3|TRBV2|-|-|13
CASSGGTGNTIYF
TGTGCCAGCAGTGGGGGTACTGGAAACACCATATATTTT
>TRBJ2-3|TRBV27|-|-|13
CASRTGGTDTQYF
TGTGCCAGCAGGACAGGAGGCACAGATACGCAGTATTTT
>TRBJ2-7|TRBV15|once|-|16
CATSRASGTLTYEQYF
TGTGCCACCAGCAGAGCCTCAGGGACCTTGACCTACGAGCAGTACTTC
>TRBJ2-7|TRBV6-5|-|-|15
CASSYGEGAPYEQYF
TGTGCCAGCAGTTACGGGGAGGGGGCTCCCTACGAGCAGTACTTC
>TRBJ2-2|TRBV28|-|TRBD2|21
CASRPRTAWTSGRENTGELFF
TGTGCCAGCAGACCACGGACCGCCTGGACTAGCGGGAGAGAAAACACCGGGGAGCTGTTTTTT
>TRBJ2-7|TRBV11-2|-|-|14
CASSLDRVSYEQYF
TGTGCCAGCAGCTTAGATCGTGTTTCCTACGAGCAGTACTTC
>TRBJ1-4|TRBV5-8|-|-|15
CASRVRTSHNEKLFF
TGTGCCAGCAGAGTCCGGACGAGCCATAATGAAAAACTGTTTTTT
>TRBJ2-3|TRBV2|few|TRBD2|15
CASSREGGDTDTQYF
TGTGCCAGCAGCCGGGAGGGGGGGGACACAGATACGCAGTATTTT
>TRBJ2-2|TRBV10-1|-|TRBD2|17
CASGLEIAGVDTGELFF
TGCGCCAGCGGACTCGAAATAGCGGGAGTGGACACCGGGGAGCTGTTTTTT
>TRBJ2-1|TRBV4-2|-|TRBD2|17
CASSQPSGRASFDEQFF
TGTGCCAGCAGCCAACCGAGCGGGAGGGCCAGTTTTGATGAGCAGTTCTTC
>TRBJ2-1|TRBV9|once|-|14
CASSVALAYNEQFF
TGTGCCAGCAGCGTAGCACTAGCCTACAATGAGCAGTTCTTC
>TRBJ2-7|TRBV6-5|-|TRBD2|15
CASLSAGGSSYEQYF
TGTGCCAGCCTATCGGCCGGCGGGAGCTCCTACGAGCAGTACTTC
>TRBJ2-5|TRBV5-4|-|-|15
CASSRLVQGQETQYF
TGTGCCAGCAGCAGATTAGTTCAGGGCCAAGAGACCCAGTACTTC
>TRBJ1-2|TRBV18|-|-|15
CASSPSTDTNYGYTF
TGTGCCAGCTCACCTTCGACAGATACTAACTATGGCTACACCTTC
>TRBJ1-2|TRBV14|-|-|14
CASSQTTGLGGYTF
TGTGCCAGCAGCCAAACGACAGGATTGGGTGGCTACACCTTC